These T cell receptor beta chains were read from a single sample in a study of blood T cell repertoires in COVID-19. Only in-frame clones appear in the TCRdb table, and some are missing; sequencing was by immunoSEQ multiplex PCR. The data hold under 300,000 clones, with less than 90% observed a single time. Input material: peripheral blood. The receptors were gathered from a man in his sixties who had recovered from COVID-19. Each CDR3 is given with its conserved first and last residue. The order of the fields is D gene, V gene, clone size, J gene, CDR3 DNA, CDR3 protein. D genes are given only for firm matches. Clone size is not always given. Where it is, it says once, few, many or a class for expanded clones.

D gene: .
V gene: TRBV5-1
clone size: .
J gene: TRBJ2-3
CDR3 DNA: TGCGCCAGCAGCTTGGTTAGGGGAAACACAGATACGCAGTATTTT
CDR3 protein: CASSLVRGNTDTQYF

D gene: .
V gene: TRBV6-2/TRBV6-3
clone size: .
J gene: TRBJ1-4
CDR3 DNA: TGTGCCAGCAGTTACTCTCAGCTAGCAACTAATGAAAAACTGTTTTTT
CDR3 protein: CASSYSQLATNEKLFF

D gene: .
V gene: TRBV28
clone size: few
J gene: TRBJ2-7
CDR3 DNA: TGTGCCAGCAGTTACGAGGGTAACTCCTACGAGCAGTACTTC
CDR3 protein: CASSYEGNSYEQYF

D gene: .
V gene: TRBV14
clone size: once
J gene: TRBJ1-1
CDR3 DNA: TGTGCCAGCAGCCCGCCCGGCAGGTTGACTGAAGCTTTCTTT
CDR3 protein: CASSPPGRLTEAFF

D gene: TRBD2
V gene: TRBV28
clone size: .
J gene: TRBJ2-7
CDR3 DNA: TGTGCCAGCAGTTTGACCGGGAGGACCTACGAGCAGTACTTC
CDR3 protein: CASSLTGRTYEQYF

D gene: .
V gene: TRBV5-1
clone size: .
J gene: TRBJ1-2
CDR3 DNA: TGCGCCAGCAGCTTGGCAGACAGTTCAACGCGTGGCTACACCTTC
CDR3 protein: CASSLADSSTRGYTF

D gene: .
V gene: TRBV29-1
clone size: few
J gene: TRBJ1-2
CDR3 DNA: TGCAGCGTTGATGCGGGTCAAATCTGGGGCTACACCTTC
CDR3 protein: CSVDAGQIWGYTF

D gene: TRBD1
V gene: TRBV9
clone size: .
J gene: TRBJ2-7
CDR3 DNA: TGTGCCAGCAGCGGGGGGACAGGGCGAGAGCAGTACTTC
CDR3 protein: CASSGGTGREQYF

D gene: .
V gene: TRBV4-2
clone size: .
J gene: TRBJ2-3
CDR3 DNA: TGTGCCAGCAGCCAAGACCCGAGCGGGAGCACAGATACGCAGTATTTT
CDR3 protein: CASSQDPSGSTDTQYF

D gene: .
V gene: TRBV19
clone size: .
J gene: TRBJ1-1
CDR3 DNA: TGTGCCAGTAGGCTACAGGGAATGAACACTGAAGCTTTCTTT
CDR3 protein: CASRLQGMNTEAFF

D gene: TRBD1
V gene: TRBV15
clone size: .
J gene: TRBJ2-5
CDR3 DNA: TGTGCCACCAGCAGAGCCCCCGGGACAGGGGTCGGAGAGACCCAGTACTTC
CDR3 protein: CATSRAPGTGVGETQYF

D gene: TRBD1
V gene: TRBV6-2/TRBV6-3
clone size: .
J gene: TRBJ2-1
CDR3 DNA: TGTGCCAGCAGTTCCCGGACAGGGACATACAATGAGCAGTTCTTC
CDR3 protein: CASSSRTGTYNEQFF

D gene: .
V gene: TRBV18
clone size: .
J gene: TRBJ2-4
CDR3 DNA: TGTGCCAGCTCACCCGGGATAGGGGCCAAAAACATTCAGTACTTC
CDR3 protein: CASSPGIGAKNIQYF

D gene: .
V gene: TRBV7-9
clone size: .
J gene: TRBJ2-5
CDR3 DNA: TGTGCCAGCAGCCCCCCCTCAGGGTACCAAGAGACCCAGTACTTC
CDR3 protein: CASSPPSGYQETQYF

D gene: .
V gene: TRBV5-1
clone size: .
J gene: TRBJ2-7
CDR3 DNA: TGCGCCAGCAGCTCCGGGGACTCCTACGAGCAGTACTTC
CDR3 protein: CASSSGDSYEQYF

D gene: .
V gene: TRBV24-1
clone size: .
J gene: TRBJ2-1
CDR3 DNA: TGTGCCACCAGTGATTCCCGATGGCCCGGGATCTCCTACAATGAGCAGTTCTTC
CDR3 protein: CATSDSRWPGISYNEQFF

D gene: TRBD2
V gene: TRBV6-5
clone size: .
J gene: TRBJ2-2
CDR3 DNA: TGTGCCAGCAGGGCTAAGCTAGCGGGCACCGGGGAGCTGTTTTTT
CDR3 protein: CASRAKLAGTGELFF

D gene: TRBD1
V gene: TRBV7-8
clone size: once
J gene: TRBJ2-3
CDR3 DNA: TGTGCCAGCAGCGCGGACAGGGTTGGCACAGATACGCAGTATTTT
CDR3 protein: CASSADRVGTDTQYF

D gene: .
V gene: TRBV30
clone size: .
J gene: TRBJ1-1
CDR3 DNA: TGTGCCTGGAGGTCAGGATCTGGGAACACTGAAGCTTTCTTT
CDR3 protein: CAWRSGSGNTEAFF

D gene: .
V gene: TRBV11-2
clone size: .
J gene: TRBJ2-1
CDR3 DNA: TGTGCCAGCAGAATGTGGGGGCTGGGCAATGAGCAGTTCTTC
CDR3 protein: CASRMWGLGNEQFF